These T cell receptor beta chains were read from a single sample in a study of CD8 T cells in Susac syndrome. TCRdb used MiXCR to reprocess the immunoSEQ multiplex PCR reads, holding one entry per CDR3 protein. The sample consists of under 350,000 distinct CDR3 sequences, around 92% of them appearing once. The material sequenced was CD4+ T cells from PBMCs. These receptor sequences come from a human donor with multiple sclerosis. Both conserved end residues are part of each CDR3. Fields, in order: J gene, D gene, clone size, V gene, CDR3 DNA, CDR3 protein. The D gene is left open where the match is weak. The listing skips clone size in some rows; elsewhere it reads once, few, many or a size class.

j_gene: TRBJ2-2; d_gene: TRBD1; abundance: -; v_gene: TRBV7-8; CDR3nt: TGTGCCAGCAGCCCCGGGATAAAGGGACAGGGGGCGCGGACGCCGAACACCGGGGAGCTGTTTTTT; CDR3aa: CASSPGIKGQGARTPNTGELFF
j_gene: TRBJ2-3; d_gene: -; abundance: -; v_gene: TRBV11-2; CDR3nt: TGTGCCAGCAGCTTAGATCCCCGCCTCGCGGGGCGAAGCACAGATACGCAGTATTTT; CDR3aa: CASSLDPRLAGRSTDTQYF
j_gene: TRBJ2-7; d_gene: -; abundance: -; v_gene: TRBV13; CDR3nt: TGTGCCAGCAGCAGGGACAAGTCCTACGAGCAGTACTTC; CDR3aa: CASSRDKSYEQYF
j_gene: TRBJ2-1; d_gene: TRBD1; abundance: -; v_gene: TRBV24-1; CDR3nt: TGTGCCACCAGTGTACGGACAGGGGGAATGGAGCAGTTCTTC; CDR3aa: CATSVRTGGMEQFF
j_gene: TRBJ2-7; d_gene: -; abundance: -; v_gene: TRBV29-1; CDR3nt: TGCAGCGTTGCGTACCAGGGGCCCTCCTACGAGCAGTACTTC; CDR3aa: CSVAYQGPSYEQYF
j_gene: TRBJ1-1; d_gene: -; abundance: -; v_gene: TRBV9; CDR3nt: TGTGCCAGCAGCGTTTTCCCCGTAAACGCTGAAGCTTTCTTT; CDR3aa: CASSVFPVNAEAFF
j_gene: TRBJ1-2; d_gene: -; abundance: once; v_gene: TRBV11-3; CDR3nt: TGTGCCAGCAGCCCAAGCCCCGACAGCAACTATGGCTACACCTTC; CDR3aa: CASSPSPDSNYGYTF
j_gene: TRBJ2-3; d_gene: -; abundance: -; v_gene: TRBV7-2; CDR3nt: TGTGCCAGCAGCGCGGGACTGGCTAAGGGCACAGATACGCAGTATTTT; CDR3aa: CASSAGLAKGTDTQYF
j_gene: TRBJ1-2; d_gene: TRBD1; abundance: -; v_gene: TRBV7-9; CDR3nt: TGTGCCAGCAGCACCTATACGACAGGGTTCAGCTATGGCTACACCTTC; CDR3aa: CASSTYTTGFSYGYTF
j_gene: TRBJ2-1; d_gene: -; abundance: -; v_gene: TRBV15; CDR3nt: TGTGCCACCAGCAGGGAAATCCCGGGCCCTCGGGATGAGCAGTTCTTC; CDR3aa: CATSREIPGPRDEQFF
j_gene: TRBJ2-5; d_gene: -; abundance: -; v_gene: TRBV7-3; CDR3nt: TGTGCCAGCAGCCCCCAGGCGGGAAACGCGGAGACCCAGTACTTC; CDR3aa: CASSPQAGNAETQYF
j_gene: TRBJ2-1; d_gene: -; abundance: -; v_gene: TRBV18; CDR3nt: TGTGCCAGCTCACCAGGGGATCTGAATGAGCAGTTCTTC; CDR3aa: CASSPGDLNEQFF
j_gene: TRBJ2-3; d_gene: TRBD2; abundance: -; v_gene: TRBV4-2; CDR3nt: TGTGCCAGCAGCCAAGTATATAGCTTATCTAGCGGGGTCACAGATACGCAGTATTTT; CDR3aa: CASSQVYSLSSGVTDTQYF
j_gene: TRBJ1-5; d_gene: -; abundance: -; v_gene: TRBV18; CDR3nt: TGTGCCAGCTCACCAGAGCCGAATCAGCCCCAGCATTTT; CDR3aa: CASSPEPNQPQHF
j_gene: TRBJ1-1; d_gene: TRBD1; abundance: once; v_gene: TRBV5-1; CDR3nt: TGCGCCAGCAGCGAGACAGGGGTCGCTGAAGCTTTCTTT; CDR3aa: CASSETGVAEAFF
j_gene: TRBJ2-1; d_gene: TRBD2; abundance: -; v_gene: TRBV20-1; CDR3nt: TGCAGTGCTAGAGCGAGGACTAGCGGGCTGAATGAGCAGTTCTTC; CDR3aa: CSARARTSGLNEQFF
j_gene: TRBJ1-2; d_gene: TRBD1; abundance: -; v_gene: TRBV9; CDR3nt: TGTGCCAGCAGCCCCCGAGGGGGCCCGAACTATGGCTACACCTTC; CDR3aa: CASSPRGGPNYGYTF
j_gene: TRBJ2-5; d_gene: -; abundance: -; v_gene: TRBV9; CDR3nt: TGTGCCAGCAGCGTAGTAGGAGCGGTCCAAGAGACCCAGTACTTC; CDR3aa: CASSVVGAVQETQYF
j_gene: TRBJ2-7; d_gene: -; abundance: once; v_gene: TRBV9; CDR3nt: TGTGCCAGCAGCGTAGGGGGGGCGGACTCCTACGAGCAGTACTTC; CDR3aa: CASSVGGADSYEQYF
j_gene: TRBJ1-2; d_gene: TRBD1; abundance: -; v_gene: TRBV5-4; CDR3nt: TGTGCCAGCAGCACGGGACAGGGGAGGGACTATGGCTACACCTTC; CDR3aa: CASSTGQGRDYGYTF
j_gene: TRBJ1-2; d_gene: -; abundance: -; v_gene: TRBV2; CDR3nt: TGTGCCAGGGCGGGGGCCCAAGGGAACTATGGCTACACCTTC; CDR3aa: CARAGAQGNYGYTF
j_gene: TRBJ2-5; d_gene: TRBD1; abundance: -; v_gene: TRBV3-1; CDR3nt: TGTGCCAGCAGCCAAGGGAACAGGGGCTGGGAGACCCAGTACTTC; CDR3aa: CASSQGNRGWETQYF
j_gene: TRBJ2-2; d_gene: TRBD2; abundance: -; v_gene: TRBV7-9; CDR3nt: TGTGCCAGCAGCCCTCTCTGGCGGGAGGCCGGGGAGCTGTTTTTT; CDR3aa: CASSPLWREAGELFF
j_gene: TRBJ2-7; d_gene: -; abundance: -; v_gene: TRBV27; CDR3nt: TGTGCCAGCAGTTACAGGGGAGGTACTTTTTACGAGCAGTACTTC; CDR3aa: CASSYRGGTFYEQYF
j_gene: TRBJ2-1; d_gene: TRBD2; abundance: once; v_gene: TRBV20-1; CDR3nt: TGCAGTGCTAGACTACAGACTAGCGGGCCTAGTCGGGAGCAGTTCTTC; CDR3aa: CSARLQTSGPSREQFF